This is a list of T cell receptor beta chains from one sample in a study of OX40 agonist ivuxolimab in advanced cancers. Assay used: immunoSEQ multiplex PCR; TCRdb lists only in-frame clones, some missing. This table holds tens of thousands of clones, roughly 84% found once. Source: CD4+ or CD8+ T cells sorted from blood, taken in a trial of the OX40 agonist ivuxolimab. The receptors come from an adult with an advanced solid tumor such as melanoma, head and neck, liver or kidney cancer. The CDR3 runs from the conserved cysteine through the conserved F or W. A D gene is named only where the DNA matches it firmly.

>TRBV7-3|-|TRBJ2-3
CASSLDGSTDTQYF
>TRBV6-5|TRBD1|TRBJ1-6
CASKRDRVSSPLHF
>TRBV27|TRBD1|TRBJ2-1
CASSARQGGYNEQFF
>TRBV18|TRBD1|TRBJ2-5
CASSLRGTGPQETQYF
>TRBV5-6|-|TRBJ1-4
CASSLFWAVDEKLFF
>TRBV11-2|-|TRBJ2-7
CASSPLGVEQYF
>TRBV14|-|TRBJ2-1
CASSRYNEQFF
>TRBV6-5|-|TRBJ2-2
CASRGRVNTGELFF
>TRBV5-1|-|TRBJ2-1
CASSLGVAGDNEQFF
>TRBV2|-|TRBJ1-4
CASNAQGGEKLFF
>TRBV19|TRBD1|TRBJ2-3
CASSIFGQGTDTQYF
>TRBV9|-|TRBJ2-3
CASSRRTGDTQYF
>TRBV2|-|TRBJ1-4
CASSVRGRDEKLFF
>TRBV6-1|-|TRBJ2-7
CASSATRLTYEQYF
>TRBV2|TRBD1|TRBJ1-2
CASSITGGGYTF
>TRBV25-1|-|TRBJ1-2
CASSPLGGDYGYTF
>TRBV2|-|TRBJ1-2
CASRADYGYTF
>TRBV6-5|-|TRBJ2-5
CASSLADRTTQETQYF
>TRBV5-4|-|TRBJ2-7
CASSFIGRIYEQYF
>TRBV6-4|-|TRBJ1-1
CASSREPGLLNTEAFF
>TRBV6-5|-|TRBJ1-1
CASSRATGGPLPFF
>TRBV27|TRBD1|TRBJ1-4
CASSPSGQGARNEKLFF
>TRBV5-4|TRBD1|TRBJ1-4
CASSPSGTANEKLFF